One sample yielded the 2 T cell receptor beta chains listed below, sequenced in a study of blood T cell repertoires in COVID-19 (dated by TCRdb to the early 2020s). Libraries were made using the immunoSEQ multiplex PCR assay. The immuneACCESS repertoire file appears here via TCRdb, limited to in-frame rearrangements. These files lack a portion of the clones; in checked studies, under half of the deficit traces to unresolved V genes, and the cause of the others is not known. The sample records 250,000 to 350,000 clones, 75% to 90% of which are singletons. The top ten clones comprise around 14% of the sample. The sequenced sample consisted of peripheral blood. These receptor sequences come from a woman between 65 and 79 years old with COVID-19, enrolled during active disease.

The V call is TRBV30, the J call TRBJ1-2; D is perhaps TRBD1 (5 bases). CDR1 and CDR2 from the germline V gene are GTSNPN and SVGIG (reference sequence). There are 12 residues in the CDR3. V was shortened by 2 bases and J by 8 bases, with 12 bases between the two germline ends. DNA of the CDR3: TGTGCCTGGAGTAGATCGGGACTAGGCTACACCTTC. Its translation is CAWSRSGLGYTF. The full variable domain, rest sourced from reference TRBV30 and TRBJ1-2, is SQTIHQWPATLVQPVGSPLSLECTVEGTSNPNLYWYRQAAGRGLQLLFYSVGIGQISSEVPQNLSASRPQDRQFILSSKKLLLSDSGFYLCAWSRSGLGYTFGSGTRLTVV.

This rearrangement joins TRBV2 to TRBJ2-7; TRBD1 aligns across 7 bases. Germline values: CDR1 SNHLY, CDR2 FYNNEI. J lost 2 bases, V lost 6 bases, and 4 bases had no gene match. This CDR3 comprises 13 residues. The CDR3 region is CASRTGQTYEQYF. The CDR3 nucleotides are TGTGCCAGCAGGACGGGACAGACCTACGAGCAGTACTTC.